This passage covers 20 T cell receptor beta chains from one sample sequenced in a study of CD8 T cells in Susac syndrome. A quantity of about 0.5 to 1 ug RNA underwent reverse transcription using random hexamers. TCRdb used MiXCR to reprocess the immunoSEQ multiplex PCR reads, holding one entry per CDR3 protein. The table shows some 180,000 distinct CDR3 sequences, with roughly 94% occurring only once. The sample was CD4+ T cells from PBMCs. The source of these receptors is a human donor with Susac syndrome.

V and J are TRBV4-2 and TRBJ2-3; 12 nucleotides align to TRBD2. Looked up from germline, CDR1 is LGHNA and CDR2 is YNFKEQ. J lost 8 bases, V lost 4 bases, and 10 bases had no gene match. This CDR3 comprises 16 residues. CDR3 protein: CASSLPGTSGSSTQYF. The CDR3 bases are TGTGCCAGCAGCCTCCCCGGGACTAGCGGGTCTAGTACGCAGTATTTT.

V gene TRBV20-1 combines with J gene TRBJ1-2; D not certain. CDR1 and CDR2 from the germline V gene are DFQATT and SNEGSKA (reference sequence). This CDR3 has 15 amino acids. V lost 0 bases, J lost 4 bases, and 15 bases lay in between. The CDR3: CSARDRGSPAYGYTF. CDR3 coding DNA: TGCAGTGCTAGAGATCGCGGTTCTCCTGCCTATGGCTACACCTTC.

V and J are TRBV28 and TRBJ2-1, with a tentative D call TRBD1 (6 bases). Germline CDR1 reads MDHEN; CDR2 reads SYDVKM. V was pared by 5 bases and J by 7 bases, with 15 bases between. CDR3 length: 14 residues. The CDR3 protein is CASSIYRERNEQFF. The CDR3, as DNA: TGTGCCAGCAGTATTTACAGGGAAAGGAATGAGCAGTTCTTC.

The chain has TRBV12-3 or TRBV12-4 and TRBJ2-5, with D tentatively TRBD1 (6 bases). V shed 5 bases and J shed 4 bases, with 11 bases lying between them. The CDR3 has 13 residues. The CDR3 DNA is TGTGCCAGCAGTGCGACAGGTGGAGAGACCCAGTACTTC. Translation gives CASSATGGETQYF.

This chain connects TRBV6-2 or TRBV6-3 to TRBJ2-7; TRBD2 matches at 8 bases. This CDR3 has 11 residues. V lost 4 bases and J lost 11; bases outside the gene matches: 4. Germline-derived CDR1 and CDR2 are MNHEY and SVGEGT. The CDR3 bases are TGTGCCAGCAGTTCGGGGGGGAAAGAGTACTTC. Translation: CASSSGGKEYF.

As DNA, the CDR3 is TGTGCCAGCAGCTTAGGATTTCGGCGGGAGCAGTACTTC. It is translated as CASSLGFRREQYF. The genes are TRBV11-2 and TRBJ2-7; D ambiguous. The CDR3 covers 13 residues. Trimming removed 1 base at V and 7 bases at J, with 11 bases between. Germline V gene data show CDR1 as SGHAT and CDR2 as FQNNGV.

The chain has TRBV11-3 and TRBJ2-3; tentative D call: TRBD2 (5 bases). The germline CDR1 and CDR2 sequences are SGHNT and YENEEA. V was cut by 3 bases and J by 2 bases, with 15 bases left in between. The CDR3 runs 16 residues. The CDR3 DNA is TGTGCCAGCAGCTTTGGCCATGGGGAGTACACAGATACGCAGTATTTT. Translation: CASSFGHGEYTDTQYF. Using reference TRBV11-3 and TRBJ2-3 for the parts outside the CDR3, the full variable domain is EAGVVQSPRYKIIEKKQPVAFWCNPISGHNTLYWYLQNLGQGPELLIRYENEEAVDDSQLPKDRFSAERLKGVDSTLKIQPAELGDSAVYLCASSFGHGEYTDTQYFGPGTRLTVL.

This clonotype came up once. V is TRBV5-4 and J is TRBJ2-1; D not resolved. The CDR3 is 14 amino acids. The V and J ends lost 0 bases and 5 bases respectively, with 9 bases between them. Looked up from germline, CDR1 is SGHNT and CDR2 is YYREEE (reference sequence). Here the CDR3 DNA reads TGTGCCAGCAGCTTGGAGCCAGCCCACAATGAGCAGTTCTTC. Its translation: CASSLEPAHNEQFF.

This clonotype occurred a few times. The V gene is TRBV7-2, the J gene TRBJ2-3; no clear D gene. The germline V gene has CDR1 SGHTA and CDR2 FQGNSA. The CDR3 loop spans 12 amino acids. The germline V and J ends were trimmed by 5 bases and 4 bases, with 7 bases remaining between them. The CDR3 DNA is TGTGCCAGCAGCGCAGGATCAGATACGCAGTATTTT. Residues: CASSAGSDTQYF.

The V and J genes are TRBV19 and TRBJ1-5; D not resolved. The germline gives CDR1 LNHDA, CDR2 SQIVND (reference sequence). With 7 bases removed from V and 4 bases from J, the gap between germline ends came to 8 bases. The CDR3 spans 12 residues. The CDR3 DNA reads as TGTGCCAGTACTTCGAAAAATCAGCCCCAGCATTTT. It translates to CASTSKNQPQHF.

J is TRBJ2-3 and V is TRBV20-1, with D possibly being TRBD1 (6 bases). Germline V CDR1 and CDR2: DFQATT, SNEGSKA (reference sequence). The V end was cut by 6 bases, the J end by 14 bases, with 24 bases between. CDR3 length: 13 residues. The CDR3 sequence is CSAGPPNRVSGYF. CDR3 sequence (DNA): TGCAGTGCCGGCCCCCCAAACAGGGTCTCGGGGTATTTT.

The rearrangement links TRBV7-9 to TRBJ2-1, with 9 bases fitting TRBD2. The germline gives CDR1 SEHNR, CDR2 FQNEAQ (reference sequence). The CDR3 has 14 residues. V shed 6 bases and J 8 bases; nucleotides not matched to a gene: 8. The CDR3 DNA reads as TGTGCCAGCAGGATAGCGGGAGCCGTGGATGAGCAGTTCTTC. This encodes CASRIAGAVDEQFF.

As DNA, the CDR3 is TGTGCCAGCAGTGTTCTGGGACAGGGGATTGAGGGCTACACCTTC. Amino acid sequence: CASSVLGQGIEGYTF. The chain recombines TRBV2 with TRBJ1-2; 10 bases fit TRBD1. The CDR3 extends over 15 amino acids. J gave up 8 bases and V 4 bases, and 10 bases lay outside the gene matches. The germline CDR1 and CDR2 sequences are SNHLY and FYNNEI.

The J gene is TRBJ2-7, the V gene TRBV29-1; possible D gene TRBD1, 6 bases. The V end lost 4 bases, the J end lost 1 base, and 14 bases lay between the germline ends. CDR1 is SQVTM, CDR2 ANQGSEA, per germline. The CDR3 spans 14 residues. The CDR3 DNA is TGCAGCGTTGCGACACAGGGAAGGTCCTACGAGCAGTACTTC. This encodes CSVATQGRSYEQYF.

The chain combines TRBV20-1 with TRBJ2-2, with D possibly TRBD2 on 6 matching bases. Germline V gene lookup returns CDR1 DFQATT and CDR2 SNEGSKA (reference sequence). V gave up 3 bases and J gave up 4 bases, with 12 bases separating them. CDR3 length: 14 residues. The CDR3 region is CSASAGRITGELFF. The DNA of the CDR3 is TGCAGTGCTAGCGCGGGAAGGATCACCGGGGAGCTGTTTTTT.

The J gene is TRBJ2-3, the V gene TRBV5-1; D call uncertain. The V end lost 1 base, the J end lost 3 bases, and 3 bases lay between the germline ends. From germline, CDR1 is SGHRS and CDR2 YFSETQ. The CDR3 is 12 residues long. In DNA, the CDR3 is TGCGCCAGCAGCTTGCGGACAGATACGCAGTATTTT. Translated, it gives CASSLRTDTQYF.

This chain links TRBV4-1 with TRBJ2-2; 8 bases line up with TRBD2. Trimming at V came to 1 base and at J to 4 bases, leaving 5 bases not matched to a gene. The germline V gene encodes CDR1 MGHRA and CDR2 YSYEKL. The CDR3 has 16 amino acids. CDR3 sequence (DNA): TGCGCCAGCAGCCAAGTTGCAGCGGGGGCCACCGGGGAGCTGTTTTTT. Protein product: CASSQVAAGATGELFF.

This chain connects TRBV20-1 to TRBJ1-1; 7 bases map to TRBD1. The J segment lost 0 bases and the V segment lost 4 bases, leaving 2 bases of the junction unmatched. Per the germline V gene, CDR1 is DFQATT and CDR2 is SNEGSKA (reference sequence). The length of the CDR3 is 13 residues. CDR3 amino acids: CSATGTVNTEAFF. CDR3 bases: TGCAGTGCTACCGGGACAGTGAACACTGAAGCTTTCTTT.

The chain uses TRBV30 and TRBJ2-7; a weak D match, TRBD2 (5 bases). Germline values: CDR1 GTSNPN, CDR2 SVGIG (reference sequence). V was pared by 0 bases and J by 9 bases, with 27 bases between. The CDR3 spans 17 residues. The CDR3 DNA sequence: TGTGCCTGGAGTGTACCCCCCGTCTTCCCCCTAGCCGGCGCGCAGTACTTC. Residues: CAWSVPPVFPLAGAQYF.

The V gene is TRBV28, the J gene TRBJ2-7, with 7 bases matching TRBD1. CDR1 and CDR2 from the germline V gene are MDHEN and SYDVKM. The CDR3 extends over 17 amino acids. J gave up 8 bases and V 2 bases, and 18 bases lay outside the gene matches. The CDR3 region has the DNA TGTGCCAGCAGTTTACCGGGACGGGGACGTGAGGGGGCCCAGCAGTACTTC. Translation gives CASSLPGRGREGAQQYF.